Presented here are 27 T cell receptor beta chains from one specimen sequenced in a study of CD8 T cell repertoires and HIV-1 epitope variants. Produced via immunoSEQ multiplex PCR; TCRdb's table is partial and in-frame only. The sample records 6,000 to 8,000 clones, over 50% being singletons. Their antigens remain unidentified. Material for sequencing was cultured CD8+ T cells derived from PBMCs. Every receptor here comes from a male donor with HIV.

The V and J genes are TRBV2 and TRBJ1-4; D gene ambiguous. Germline V lookup: CDR1 SNHLY, CDR2 FYNNEI. V dropped 4 bases and J dropped 8 bases, with 14 bases sitting between them. The CDR3 sequence is 14 residues long. As DNA, the CDR3 is TGTGCCAGCAGTGTAGGGTCGACATGGGAAAAACTGTTTTTT. Protein product: CASSVGSTWEKLFF.

The rearrangement links TRBV28 to TRBJ1-1; TRBD1 might be the D (6 bases). The V gene lost 3 bases and the J gene lost 5 bases, with 13 bases spanning the gap. Germline V gives CDR1 MDHEN, CDR2 SYDVKM. The CDR3 is made up of 14 amino acids. As DNA, the CDR3 is TGTGCCAGCAGTTTGGAGGGGGTTCTGACTGAAGCTTTCTTT. It specifies CASSLEGVLTEAFF.

This chain connects TRBV2 to TRBJ2-1; D gene ambiguous. V was pared by 5 bases and J by 3 bases, with 14 bases between. Germline V CDR1 and CDR2: SNHLY, FYNNEI. This CDR3 contains 15 residues. CDR3 loop: CASSPYPKSYNEQFF. The DNA for the CDR3 is TGTGCCAGCAGTCCTTATCCTAAGAGCTACAATGAGCAGTTCTTC.

V usage is TRBV19 and J usage is TRBJ2-1, with 7 bases matching TRBD2. Per the germline V gene, CDR1 is LNHDA and CDR2 is SQIVND (reference sequence). The V and J ends lost 7 bases and 2 bases, in that order; junction bases with no gene match: 8. The CDR3 totals 15 residues. In nucleotides, the CDR3 is TGTGCCAGTACCATGGGGGGGAGTACCTACAATGAGCAGTTCTTC. It is translated as CASTMGGSTYNEQFF. Based on the CDR3 plus reference TRBV19 and TRBJ2-1, the full variable domain is DGGITQSPKYLFRKEGQNVTLSCEQNLNHDAMYWYRQDPGQGLRLIYYSQIVNDFQKGDIAEGYSVSREKKESFPLTVTSAQKNPTAFYLCASTMGGSTYNEQFFGPGTRLTVL.

V is TRBV7-2 and J is TRBJ2-5; 7 bases fit TRBD1. J gave up 0 bases and V 5 bases, and 6 bases lay outside the gene matches. The CDR3 is 15 residues long. Germline V lookup: CDR1 SGHTA, CDR2 FQGNSA. CDR3: CASSATGFDQETQYF. The CDR3 coding sequence is TGTGCCAGCAGCGCGACAGGGTTCGACCAAGAGACCCAGTACTTC.

In its sample, this clone was seen a few times. The chain couples TRBV7-9 to TRBJ2-2, with a weak D call TRBD2 (5 bases). In germline, CDR1 is SEHNR, CDR2 FQNEAQ (reference sequence). The CDR3 is 14 amino acids. V lost 4 bases and J lost 4, with 10 bases in between. The CDR3 DNA reads TGTGCCAGCAGCTGGACTCCGAGCACCGGGGAGCTGTTTTTT. Its translation: CASSWTPSTGELFF.

As DNA, the CDR3 is TGTGCCAGCAGTTACGGAACAGGGTCGGGTACCGGGGAGCTGTTTTTT. Its protein is CASSYGTGSGTGELFF. The chain links TRBV6-5 to TRBJ2-2; TRBD1 might be the D (6 bases). From germline, CDR1 is MNHEY and CDR2 SVGAGI. Trimming pared 2 bases from V and 5 bases from J, leaving 15 bases between. The CDR3 contains 16 residues.

The DNA of the CDR3 is TGTGCCAGCAGTTACTCCTTGCCAGGGGGCGCGGATGGCTACACCTTC. Translated, it gives CASSYSLPGGADGYTF. V is TRBV6-6 and J is TRBJ1-2, with 8 nucleotides matching TRBD1. V dropped 0 bases and J dropped 6; count of bases not matched to a gene: 9. Per the germline V gene, CDR1 is MNHNY and CDR2 is SVGAGI (reference sequence). The CDR3 has 16 residues.

This clone has only a few counts. The gene calls are TRBV7-2 and TRBJ2-2; 9 positions agree with TRBD1. The CDR3 has 13 residues. V lost 1 base, J lost 12 bases, and 3 bases stayed unmatched. The V gene's germline CDR1 is SGHTA and CDR2 FQGNSA. CDR3: CASSLVGQGQLFF. The CDR3 DNA follows: TGTGCCAGCAGCTTAGTGGGACAGGGTCAGCTGTTTTTT.

The genes are TRBV4-3 and TRBJ1-1; 8 bases are a match to TRBD1. V lost 3 bases, J lost 6 bases, and 6 bases stayed unmatched. There are 14 residues in the CDR3. Germline V CDR1 and CDR2: LGHNA, YSLEER. The CDR3 region has the DNA TGCGCCAGCAGCCAGGGGACAGGAGAGGCTGAAGCTTTCTTT. Its translation is CASSQGTGEAEAFF.

This clone turned up a few times. The V and J genes are TRBV4-3 and TRBJ2-7; D not certain. CDR3 length: 13 residues. V lost 0 bases, J lost 3 bases, and 6 bases lay in between. Germline V gene sequence: CDR1 LGHNA, CDR2 YSLEER. The chain's CDR3 is CASSQDPHYEQYF. The CDR3, as DNA: TGCGCCAGCAGCCAAGATCCCCACTACGAGCAGTACTTC.

The rearrangement joins TRBV4-1 to TRBJ2-1, with 7 bases that match TRBD2. Germline V gene lookup returns CDR1 MGHRA and CDR2 YSYEKL. CDR3 length: 11 residues. J gave up 10 bases and V 8 bases, and 5 bases lay outside the gene matches. The DNA of the CDR3 is TGCGCCAGCGGAGGCGGGAGCGAGCAGTTCTTC. Its protein product is CASGGGSEQFF.

The gene calls are TRBV5-4 and TRBJ2-3; 7 bases align to TRBD2. Germline CDR1 and CDR2: SGHNT and YYREEE (reference sequence). Trimming cost V 0 bases and J 5 bases; bases outside gene matches: 6. The CDR3 length is 15 residues. DNA of the CDR3: TGTGCCAGCAGCTTGGATGGCGGGGGAAAAGATACGCAGTATTTT. Translated, it gives CASSLDGGGKDTQYF.

This clone is a singleton in its sample. This chain joins TRBV5-6 and TRBJ2-2; D call uncertain. Germline V gene lookup returns CDR1 SGHDT and CDR2 YYEEEE. The germline V and J ends were trimmed by 0 bases and 3 bases, with 12 bases remaining between them. The CDR3 runs 16 residues. The CDR3 here is CASSLDLKRYTGELFF. DNA of the CDR3: TGTGCCAGCAGCTTGGATTTGAAACGATACACCGGGGAGCTGTTTTTT.

The V and J genes are TRBV27 and TRBJ2-7, with D unclear. V lost 4 bases to trimming and J lost 3 bases, with 19 bases between them. This CDR3 spans 16 amino acids. CDR1 is MNHEY and CDR2 is SMNVEV in the germline V gene (reference sequence). CDR3 amino acids: CASSSLLSGIVYEQYF. In nucleotides, the CDR3 is TGTGCCAGCAGTTCTCTCCTTTCTGGGATCGTCTACGAGCAGTACTTC.

The chain carries TRBV18 and TRBJ1-4, with D possibly TRBD1 on 6 matching bases. Germline V gene lookup returns CDR1 KGHSH and CDR2 LQKENI. V lost 2 bases and J 7 bases, leaving 17 bases between the germline ends. This CDR3 contains 16 residues. CDR3 protein: CASSPRESQGGEKLFF. CDR3 bases: TGTGCCAGCTCACCAAGGGAATCACAGGGTGGTGAAAAACTGTTTTTT.

The chain couples TRBV5-4 to TRBJ1-2, with 7 bases that match TRBD1. With 4 bases clipped from V and 0 bases from J, the junction kept 6 bases outside the gene matches. Germline loops: CDR1 SGHNT, CDR2 YYREEE (reference sequence). The CDR3 runs 15 residues. Here the CDR3 reads CASSGGGGTNYGYTF. In nucleotides, the CDR3 is TGTGCCAGCAGCGGGGGAGGGGGCACTAACTATGGCTACACCTTC.

The chain uses TRBV13 and TRBJ1-6; tentative D call: TRBD1 (5 bases). With 5 bases removed from V and 3 bases from J, the gap between germline ends came to 17 bases. The CDR3 is 17 residues long. Per germline, CDR1 PRHDT and CDR2 FYEKMQ (reference sequence). The CDR3 here is CASSQFQGRLYNSPLHF. The CDR3 bases are TGTGCCAGCAGCCAATTCCAGGGACGCCTCTATAATTCACCCCTCCACTTT. The complete variable domain, with remaining parts taken from reference TRBV13 and TRBJ1-6, reads AAGVIQSPRHLIKEKRETATLKCYPIPRHDTVYWYQQGPGQDPQFLISFYEKMQSDKGSIPDRFSAQQFSDYHSELNMSSLELGDSALYFCASSQFQGRLYNSPLHFGNGTRLTVT.

The sample holds one count of this clone. The chain joins TRBV7-9 to TRBJ2-7; 10 bases line up with TRBD1. V was pared by 5 bases and J by 3 bases, with 4 bases of the junction left unmatched. This CDR3 region has 14 residues. Germline lookup yields CDR1 SEHNR and CDR2 FQNEAQ (reference sequence). CDR3 protein: CASSETGGVYEQYF. The CDR3 bases are TGTGCCAGCAGCGAGACAGGGGGCGTCTACGAGCAGTACTTC.

The gene calls are TRBV28 and TRBJ2-7, with 10 nucleotides matching TRBD2. Germline CDR1 MDHEN, CDR2 SYDVKM. This CDR3 contains 12 residues. With V trimmed by 6 bases and J by 6 bases, 2 bases remained unmatched. The CDR3: CASRGLAIEQYF. In nucleotides, the CDR3 is TGTGCCAGCAGGGGACTAGCGATCGAGCAGTACTTC.

The V gene is TRBV6-5, the J gene TRBJ2-7; 10 nucleotides agree with TRBD2. The CDR3 covers 14 residues. J was trimmed by 2 bases and V by 8 bases; bases with no gene match: 6. Germline values: CDR1 MNHEY, CDR2 SVGAGI. CDR3 sequence reads: CASWEAGGAYEQYF. Written as DNA, the CDR3 is TGTGCCAGCTGGGAAGCGGGAGGGGCCTACGAGCAGTACTTC.

The chain recombines TRBV6-4 with TRBJ2-3, with 8 bases aligning to TRBD2. V lost 2 bases, J lost 0 bases, and 1 base stayed unmatched. The CDR3 loop spans 15 amino acids. Germline V gives CDR1 MRHNA, CDR2 SNTAGT. This CDR3 is CASSDASGSTDTQYF. CDR3 coding DNA: TGTGCCAGCAGTGACGCTAGCGGGAGCACAGATACGCAGTATTTT.

The V call is TRBV5-6, the J call TRBJ2-1; D ambiguous. V gave up 0 bases and J gave up 6 bases, with 4 bases separating them. Germline assignment: CDR1 SGHDT and CDR2 YYEEEE. The CDR3 spans 12 residues. CDR3 loop: CASSLVSNEQFF. The CDR3 coding sequence is TGTGCCAGCAGCTTGGTATCCAATGAGCAGTTCTTC.

This clone was found once. The chain carries TRBV27 and TRBJ2-5; no clear D. Germline-derived CDR1 and CDR2 are MNHEY and SMNVEV (reference sequence). This CDR3 region has 11 residues. V was clipped by 2 bases and J by 4 bases, with 2 bases between them. The CDR3 coding sequence is TGTGCCAGCAGTTTAGGAGAGACCCAGTACTTC. Protein: CASSLGETQYF.

This clone was recorded only once. The V call is TRBV9, the J call TRBJ2-1, with no clear D. V was pared by 1 base and J by 10 bases, with 18 bases between. Germline assignment: CDR1 SGDLS and CDR2 YYNGEE. The CDR3 is made up of 15 amino acids. The CDR3 nucleotides are TGTGCCAGCAGCGTACCCCCCGACTCCTACGGCGAGCAGTTCTTC. Residues: CASSVPPDSYGEQFF. Drawing the rest from reference TRBV9 and TRBJ2-1, the complete variable domain is DSGVTQTPKHLITATGQRVTLRCSPRSGDLSVYWYQQSLDQGLQFLIQYYNGEERAKGNILERFSAQQFPDLHSELNLSSLELGDSALYFCASSVPPDSYGEQFFGPGTRLTVL.

V gene TRBV21-1 combines with J gene TRBJ2-5; the table's D call TRBD2 went unverified against the DNA. TRBV21-1 is a pseudogene. This CDR3 is 16 amino acids long. CDR3 amino acids: CASSKLCSGGAETQYF. In DNA form, the CDR3 reads TGTGCCAGCAGCAAACTATGTTCCGGGGGAGCCGAGACCCAGTACTTC.

The chain uses TRBV29-1 and TRBJ2-1, with D possibly matching TRBD2 (5 bases). Germline assignment: CDR1 SQVTM and CDR2 ANQGSEA. The CDR3 runs 14 residues. Trimming cost V 3 bases and J 3 bases, with 12 bases left between them. The CDR3 sequence: CSVDRRADYNEQFF. The CDR3 nucleotides read TGCAGCGTTGATCGGCGGGCCGACTACAATGAGCAGTTCTTC.